This T cell receptor (beta chain) was obtained from a study of shared clonotypes between healthy human individuals. The study's findings and limits: Donor clonotype sharing was expected to depend on sequencing depth. Collection of samples was limited to blood; tissue repertoires likely differ. Relative to clonotypes present in all four donors, those not shared had lower generation probabilities.

Some clones are missing from TCRdb's copy, which holds only in-frame ones; the method was immunoSEQ multiplex PCR. This table holds roughly 640,000 clones, around 97% found once. In the CD4+ fraction, cells were divided into CD45RA+ naive and CD45RA-negative memory subsets. Remarks on this clone: What it recognizes is unknown.

The CDR3 extends over 13 amino acids. CDR1 and CDR2 from the germline V gene are MNHNS and SASEGT. The V end lost 8 bases, the J end lost 3 bases, and 11 bases lay between the germline ends. The sample comprised naive CD4+ T cells sorted from blood. Subset: CD45RA+ positively selected. This clonotype was sampled from a young woman in good health. The chain has TRBV6-1 and TRBJ1-5; tentative D call: TRBD1 (5 bases). Here the CDR3 DNA reads TGTGCCAGCTTGACAGTTCCCAATCAGCCCCAGCATTTT. Encoded protein: CASLTVPNQPQHF.